Given below is one TCR beta chain in context. Its antigen is unidentified. This sample stems from a study of shared clonotypes between healthy human individuals. About the study: Each donor's CD8 memory used one plate, CD8 naive two, each CD4 subset three. Findings of the study overall: Larger estimated richness was generally recorded for naive subsets relative to memory subsets. It was observed that 5% to 6% of naive CD4 clonotypes were shared across several donors.

Profiling relied on immunoSEQ multiplex PCR, and the TCRdb table lists in-frame clones only, not all of them. The table includes about 2.2 million clones, just over 90% detected once. Germline values: CDR1 SGHNT, CDR2 YYREEE (reference sequence). The CDR3 totals 15 residues. Trimming pared 4 bases from V and 2 bases from J, leaving 14 bases between. Terminally differentiated effector memory CD45RA+ cells were left out of the naive CD8 fraction, which was CD45RO-negative and positively selected for CCR7. Sequencing input: naive CD8+ T cells from PBMCs. The clonotype was recovered from a man aged 18 to 29 in good health. Some clones in this sample may be carry-over from other donors' samples. The chain couples TRBV5-4 to TRBJ2-3; TRBD2 might be the D (6 bases). The CDR3 nucleotides read TGTGCCAGCAGCCCCTGGGAGGAGATCACAGATACGCAGTATTTT. Translation: CASSPWEEITDTQYF.